What follows are 10 T cell receptor beta chains derived from one specimen sequenced in a study of shared clonotypes between healthy human individuals. Clones were read by immunoSEQ multiplex PCR, and TCRdb kept only the in-frame ones, dropping some. The data show about 2.3 million clones, just under 95% seen once. Material: naive CD4+ T cells from PBMCs. The subset is: CD45RA+ positively selected. These receptors all stem from a man between 18 and 35 years old in good health. Some clones in this sample may be carry-over from other donors' samples.

Remarks on this clone: Distinct nucleotide sequences in the sample also encode this CDR3. This chain joins TRBV18 and TRBJ2-7; D call uncertain. Between the trimmed V and J ends, which lost 3 bases and 1 base, there was a span of 7 bases. This CDR3 spans 13 amino acids. Germline V CDR1 and CDR2: KGHSH, LQKENI. The CDR3 protein is CASSPPGSYEQYF. The CDR3 DNA reads TGTGCCAGCTCACCTCCCGGGTCCTACGAGCAGTACTTC.

The gene calls are TRBV10-3 and TRBJ2-3, with D possibly matching TRBD2 (5 bases). CDR1 ENHRY and CDR2 SYGVKD come from the germline V gene. The V end lost 0 bases, the J end lost 4 bases, and 14 bases lay between the germline ends. The CDR3 has 16 residues. CDR3 region: CAISESIGLEADTQYF. CDR3 coding DNA: TGTGCCATCAGTGAGTCGATAGGGTTGGAGGCAGATACGCAGTATTTT.

This rearrangement joins TRBV7-2 to TRBJ2-5; D tentatively reads TRBD1 or TRBD2 (5 bases each). With 4 bases removed from V and 7 bases from J, the gap between germline ends came to 16 bases. CDR3 length equals 14 residues. Germline-derived CDR1 and CDR2 are SGHTA and FQGNSA. The CDR3 nucleotides are TGTGCCAGCAGCTCAACCGGGGCACGAGGGACCCAGTACTTC. Amino acids: CASSSTGARGTQYF.

Only one count was recorded for this clone. The gene calls are TRBV2 and TRBJ1-2; the D gene is possibly TRBD1 (6 bases). V gave up 6 bases and J gave up 3 bases, with 11 bases separating them. The CDR3 is 13 amino acids. Germline V CDR1 and CDR2: SNHLY, FYNNEI. The CDR3 nucleotides read TGTGCCAGCAGGGCGCAGGGGTACTATGGCTACACCTTC. Amino acid sequence: CASRAQGYYGYTF.

This clone was observed a single time. Mismatch with germline at one junction end may stem from a read error. The chain is built from TRBV5-6 and TRBJ1-5; 8 nucleotides agree with TRBD1. CDR1 SGHDT and CDR2 YYEEEE come from the germline V gene. CDR3 length: 17 amino acids. Here the CDR3 reads CASNLAFGQGKGQPQHF. DNA for the CDR3: TGTGCCAGCAACTTGGCGTTTGGACAGGGCAAGGGCCAGCCCCAGCATTTT.

Note on this clone: The sample holds other DNA sequences that translate to the same CDR3. The V and J genes are TRBV7-9 and TRBJ2-3, with 12 bases identical to TRBD2. From germline, CDR1 is SEHNR and CDR2 FQNEAQ (reference sequence). CDR3 size: 15 residues. V dropped 5 bases and J dropped 3; count of bases not matched to a gene: 3. The CDR3 loop is CASSRGTSGTDTQYF. CDR3 bases: TGTGCCAGCAGCCGGGGGACTAGCGGGACAGATACGCAGTATTTT.

CDR3 in amino acids: CASALQGTGKSETQYF. For the CDR3, the DNA is TGTGCCAGCGCCCTGCAAGGGACAGGGAAATCGGAGACCCAGTACTTC. The rearrangement links TRBV9 to TRBJ2-5, with 9 bases lining up with TRBD1. Germline loops: CDR1 SGDLS, CDR2 YYNGEE. The CDR3 length is 16 residues. The junction had 15 bases not matched to a gene; V was cut back by 7 bases and J by 5 bases.

V is TRBV7-2 and J is TRBJ2-5; tentatively, D is TRBD1 (6 bases). Trimming removed 5 bases at V and 5 bases at J, with 18 bases between. This CDR3 comprises 15 residues. Germline loops: CDR1 SGHTA, CDR2 FQGNSA. CDR3 DNA: TGTGCCAGCAGCGTTACAGGGCTCCAGCGGGAGACCCAGTACTTC. Protein product: CASSVTGLQRETQYF.

The chain carries TRBV2 and TRBJ2-1, with 8 bases fitting TRBD2. With V trimmed by 1 base and J by 13 bases, 6 bases remained unmatched. The CDR3 covers 13 residues. CDR1 and CDR2 (germline): SNHLY, FYNNEI. Here the CDR3 reads CASSEEGLAGQFF. DNA for the CDR3: TGTGCCAGCAGTGAAGAAGGACTAGCAGGTCAGTTCTTC.

This clone showed up just once. The rearrangement uses TRBV6-1 and TRBJ1-1, with 9 bases identical to TRBD1. The germline V gene has CDR1 MNHNS and CDR2 SASEGT. The CDR3 totals 14 residues. J gave up 6 bases and V 1 base, and 3 bases lay outside the gene matches. CDR3: CASSEGDRVAEAFF. DNA of the CDR3: TGTGCCAGCAGTGAAGGGGACAGGGTTGCTGAAGCTTTCTTT.